What follows is one TCR beta chain and its context. This entry comes from a study of CD8 T cells in acute hepatitis C reinfection. TCRdb keeps only in-frame clones here, not all; method: immunoSEQ multiplex PCR. There are some 1,400 clones in the sample; around 50% occur only once, and less than 9.5% lies in the top ten. Broader study findings: Preferential TRBV04 and TRBV06 usage appeared in all groups and was not explained by the naive pool.

Regarding time point: acute HCV infection, within 168 days of estimated infection date. Hepatitis C virus-specific T cells were sequenced directly ex vivo without in vitro expansion. This CDR3 comprises 16 residues. With 4 bases removed from V and 2 bases from J, the gap between germline ends came to 17 bases. CDR1 is MNHEY, CDR2 SMNVEV, per germline (reference sequence). The genes are TRBV27 and TRBJ1-2; D is perhaps TRBD1 (5 bases). This clonotype was sampled from a woman in her late teens or twenties with chronic hepatitis C. The sequencing used HCV NS3-1073 tetramer-sorted CD8+ T cells from PBMCs, collected during acute infection. The CDR3 sequence is CASSYPLGAVNYGYTF. The CDR3, as DNA: TGTGCCAGCAGTTACCCTCTCGGGGCGGTGAACTATGGCTACACCTTC.